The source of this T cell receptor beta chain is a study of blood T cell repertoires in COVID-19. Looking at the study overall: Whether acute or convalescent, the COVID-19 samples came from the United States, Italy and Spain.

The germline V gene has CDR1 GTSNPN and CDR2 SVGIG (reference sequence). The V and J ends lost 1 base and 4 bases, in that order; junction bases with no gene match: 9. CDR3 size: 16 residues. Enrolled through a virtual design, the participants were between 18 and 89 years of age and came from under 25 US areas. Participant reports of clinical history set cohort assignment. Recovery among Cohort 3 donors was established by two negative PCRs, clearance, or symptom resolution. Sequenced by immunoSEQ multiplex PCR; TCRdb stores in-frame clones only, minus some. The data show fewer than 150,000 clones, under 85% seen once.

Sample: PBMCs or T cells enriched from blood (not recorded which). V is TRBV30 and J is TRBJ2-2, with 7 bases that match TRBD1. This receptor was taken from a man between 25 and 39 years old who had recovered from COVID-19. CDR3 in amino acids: CAWSALDRVRTGELFF. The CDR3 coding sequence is TGTGCCTGGAGTGCCCTCGACAGGGTGCGCACCGGGGAGCTGTTTTTT.